The source of this T cell receptor beta chain is a study of neoadjuvant anti-PD-1 for oral cavity cancer. Study-wide results and caveats: Non-responders to neoadjuvant nivolumab had significantly more clonal PBMC T cells than responders.

Note on this clone: Its antigen is not identified.

The CDR3 runs 13 residues. The V and J ends lost 5 bases and 5 bases, in that order; junction bases with no gene match: 3. Germline assignment: CDR1 SGHVS and CDR2 FQNEAQ. Measured with immunoSEQ multiplex PCR; TCRdb has only the in-frame clones, and not every one. The table lists approximately 67,000 clones, around four fifths of them singletons. This receptor was identified in a person aged 40 to 85 with oral cavity squamous cell carcinoma. This sample comprised PBMCs, obtained before nivolumab (anti-PD-1) treatment. The chain carries TRBV7-8 and TRBJ1-2; 9 bases agree with TRBD1. This chain's CDR3 is CASSAGTGYGYTF. The CDR3 bases are TGTGCCAGCAGCGCGGGGACAGGGTATGGCTACACCTTC.